This TCR beta chain is drawn from a study of human CD8 memory T cell subsets. UMI-labeled 5' RACE yielded the TCR beta libraries. TCRdb reprocessed the 5' RACE reads and stores each CDR3 protein as one record, lacking DNA. In total, the table holds fewer than 20,000 distinct CDR3 sequences. Per the germline V gene, CDR1 is MGHRA and CDR2 is YSYEKL. This CDR3 is 13 amino acids long. The chain has TRBV4-1 and TRBJ1-1; absent DNA, TCRdb's TRBD1 call cannot be checked. The receptor's source is a human donor in good health. Source material: CD8+ T cells from PBMCs. CDR3 in amino acids: CASSHQGGTEAFF.